A selection of T cell receptor beta chains follows, all from one sample in a study of T cell responses to AZD1222 COVID-19 vaccine. This table comes from immunoSEQ multiplex PCR, and its TCRdb copy is limited to in-frame clones, with some not included. The data contain around 140,000 clones, 91% of them singletons. The material sequenced was peripheral blood, taken on day 0 of AZD1222 vaccination. Receptors were obtained from an adult in good health. The CDR3 runs from the conserved cysteine through the conserved F or W. The order of the fields is D gene, J gene, V gene, CDR3 protein, CDR3 DNA. The D gene is left open where the match is weak.

TRBD1	TRBJ2-2	TRBV28	CASSLRGQGETGELFF	TGTGCCAGCAGTTTAAGGGGACAGGGGGAGACCGGGGAGCTGTTTTTT
TRBD2	TRBJ2-4	TRBV6-1	CASSGGAKNIQYF	TGTGCCAGCAGCGGGGGGGCCAAAAACATTCAGTACTTC
-	TRBJ2-3	TRBV27	CATFESPGTQYF	TGTGCCACCTTTGAATCCCCCGGTACGCAGTATTTT
TRBD2	TRBJ2-7	TRBV6-6	CASSSWPTSGSKEQYF	TGTGCCAGCAGTTCCTGGCCGACTAGCGGGAGTAAAGAGCAGTACTTC
-	TRBJ2-5	TRBV7-3	CASSLQPTGETQYF	TGTGCCAGCAGCTTACAGCCCACTGGGGAGACCCAGTACTTC
TRBD1	TRBJ1-1	TRBV25-1	CASSRQGGIGTEAFF	TGTGCCAGCAGTAGACAGGGGGGGATCGGCACTGAAGCTTTCTTT
-	TRBJ2-2	TRBV7-3	CASSPGLLLTGELFF	TGTGCCAGCAGCCCTGGACTCCTCCTCACCGGGGAGCTGTTTTTT
-	TRBJ2-6	TRBV18	CASSALSGANVLTF	TGTGCCAGCTCAGCTCTCTCTGGGGCCAACGTCCTGACTTTC
TRBD1	TRBJ1-1	TRBV2	CASSATGDGTEAFF	TGTGCCAGCAGTGCGACAGGGGATGGCACTGAAGCTTTCTTT
-	TRBJ2-7	TRBV19	CASSIGRDYEQYF	TGTGCCAGTAGTATCGGGCGTGACTACGAGCAGTACTTC
-	TRBJ2-1	TRBV11-2	CASSAGSGTGHPYNEQFF	TGTGCCAGCAGCGCGGGGTCGGGGACGGGCCATCCCTACAATGAGCAGTTCTTC
-	TRBJ1-5	TRBV6-5	CASGWTVNQPQHF	TGTGCCAGCGGCTGGACAGTTAATCAGCCCCAGCATTTT
TRBD1	TRBJ2-7	TRBV5-1	CASSSTGGIYEQYF	TGCGCCAGCAGCTCAACAGGGGGCATCTACGAGCAGTACTTC
TRBD2	TRBJ2-1	TRBV5-5	CASSVLAGEVNEQFF	TGTGCCAGCAGCGTACTAGCGGGAGAGGTAAATGAGCAGTTCTTC
TRBD1	TRBJ1-1	TRBV5-6	CASSPGTVNTEAFF	TGTGCCAGCAGCCCGGGGACAGTGAACACTGAAGCTTTCTTT
-	TRBJ1-1	TRBV6-2/TRBV6-3	CATSGWGRMNTEAFF	TGTGCCACCAGTGGCTGGGGGAGAATGAACACTGAAGCTTTCTTT